The clone carrying this T cell receptor beta chain was counted at least ten times. No antigen is known for it. These data belong to a study of T-cell reconstitution after alpha-beta-depleted transplantation in children. Regarding the study as a whole: Where alpha-beta T cells came from about two months after transplant was reportedly several hundred expanded graft clones. At day 60, the high TCRbeta diversity found in some patients originated from recipient T cells and thymic progenitors that had survived. A year had passed since transplant, and T-cell counts and diversity by then came mostly from newly produced T cells.

Construction of the TCRbeta library involved unique molecular identifiers. TCRdb used MiXCR to reprocess the PCR reads, holding one entry per CDR3 protein. The sample yields over 150,000 distinct CDR3 sequences, 8.5% to 14% seen once. The receptor was derived from a boy aged 2 to 10 with acute myeloid leukemia, due to receive a stem cell transplant. The sample consisted of PBMCs, taken before TCRalphabeta/CD19-depleted stem cell transplant.

The DNA for the CDR3 is TGTGCCAGCTCACCAAGGGCGCCGTCTAATCTTGACAATGAGCAGTTCTTC. This translates into CASSPRAPSNLDNEQFF. V and J are TRBV18 and TRBJ2-1; D call uncertain. The CDR3 is 17 amino acids. Germline V gives CDR1 KGHSH, CDR2 LQKENI. V was clipped by 2 bases and J by 5 bases, with 19 bases between them.